This T cell receptor (beta chain) was sequenced for a study of T cell repertoires in cytomegalovirus infection. About the study: Public TCR beta signatures provided an indication of both CMV infection and a matching HLA type.

TCRdb itself ran the reads through MiXCR, one entry per CDR3 protein. The data show more than 400,000 distinct CDR3 sequences, approximately 26% seen once. Whole-study findings and limits: HLA-C-restricted, CMV-specific TCR beta clonotypes were dominant ex vivo.

About this clonotype itself: The target antigen is unknown.

Sequenced: PBMCs. This sequence originates from a human donor in good health (CMV status not recorded). Some clones in this sample may be carry-over from other donors' samples.

CDR3 residues: CAISELQLNTEAFF. The CDR3 nucleotides are TGTGCCATCAGTGAGTTACAGCTGAACACTGAAGCTTTCTTT. V gene TRBV10-3 combines with J gene TRBJ1-1; the D is unclear. V lost 1 base, J lost 0 bases, and 6 bases lay in between. The CDR3 has 14 residues. Germline V gene data show CDR1 as ENHRY and CDR2 as SYGVKD.